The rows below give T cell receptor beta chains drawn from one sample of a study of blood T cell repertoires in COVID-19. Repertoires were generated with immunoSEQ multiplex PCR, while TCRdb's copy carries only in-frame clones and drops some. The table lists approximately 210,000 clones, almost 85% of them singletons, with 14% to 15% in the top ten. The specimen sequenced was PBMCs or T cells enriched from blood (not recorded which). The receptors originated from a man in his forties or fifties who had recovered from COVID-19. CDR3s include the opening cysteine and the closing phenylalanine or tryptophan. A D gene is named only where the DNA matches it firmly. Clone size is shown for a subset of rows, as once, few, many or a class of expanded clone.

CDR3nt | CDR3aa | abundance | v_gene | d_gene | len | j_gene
TGTGCCAGCAGCTTAGGGACTAGCGGGAGCACAGATACGCAGTATTTT | CASSLGTSGSTDTQYF | . | TRBV7-6 | TRBD2 | 16 | TRBJ2-3
TGCGCCAGCAGCAGTGGTGGACAGGGGCAAGAGACCCAGTACTTC | CASSSGGQGQETQYF | . | TRBV5-1 | TRBD1 | 15 | TRBJ2-5
TGTGCCAGCAGCTTAGAGGGGTACGGACAGGGGGCCACCGGGGAGCTGTTTTTT | CASSLEGYGQGATGELFF | . | TRBV11-3 | TRBD1 | 18 | TRBJ2-2
TGTGCCAGCTCCGGACAGGGGCGCCAAAGCTCTGGAAACACCATATATTTT | CASSGQGRQSSGNTIYF | . | TRBV2 | TRBD1 | 17 | TRBJ1-3
TGTGCCAGCAGTTCGAACCGCAGAGGGAACGGAGAGACCCAGTACTTC | CASSSNRRGNGETQYF | . | TRBV28 | . | 16 | TRBJ2-5
TGTGCCAGCAGTGAAGCTTCTACTAATCAGCCCCAGCATTTT | CASSEASTNQPQHF | . | TRBV6-1 | . | 14 | TRBJ1-5
TGTGCCAGCAGCCCGACAGGGCGCATGAACACTGAAGCTTTCTTT | CASSPTGRMNTEAFF | . | TRBV7-9 | TRBD1 | 15 | TRBJ1-1
TGTGCCAGCAACCTTCTGGGGGCAAGCAATCAGCCCCAGCATTTT | CASNLLGASNQPQHF | few | TRBV2 | . | 15 | TRBJ1-5
TGTGCCAGCTCACCACGAGGAGCTAACCTCCAAGAGACCCAGTACTTC | CASSPRGANLQETQYF | . | TRBV18 | . | 16 | TRBJ2-5
TGTGCCAGCAGCCCGGGACTAGCGGGAGGCCCCTACAATGAGCAGTTCTTC | CASSPGLAGGPYNEQFF | . | TRBV14 | TRBD2 | 17 | TRBJ2-1
TGCGCCAGCAGCACCCAGAGCGGCGGATCCTACGAGCAGTACTTC | CASSTQSGGSYEQYF | . | TRBV5-1 | . | 15 | TRBJ2-7
TGCGCCAGCGGGGACAGGGGGCACACCGGGGAGCTGTTTTTT | CASGDRGHTGELFF | . | TRBV23-1 | TRBD1 | 14 | TRBJ2-2
TGCGCCAGCACCCCCGCCCAGGGGCGGAACACTGAAGCTTTCTTT | CASTPAQGRNTEAFF | . | TRBV5-1 | . | 15 | TRBJ1-1
TGTGCCAGCAGTGATGCTAGCGGCTTCACAGATACGCAGTATTTT | CASSDASGFTDTQYF | . | TRBV2 | TRBD2 | 15 | TRBJ2-3
TGTGCCACCAGCAGAGACCGGGACAGCTACTACGAGCAGTACTTC | CATSRDRDSYYEQYF | . | TRBV15 | TRBD1 | 15 | TRBJ2-7
TGCAGCGTTGAAGAAAGTAGCGGGGGGTTCTCGCAGTACTTC | CSVEESSGGFSQYF | once | TRBV29-1 | TRBD2 | 14 | TRBJ2-7
TGTGCCAGCAGTGCGGCGCAGGCTGGCTACACCTTC | CASSAAQAGYTF | . | TRBV2 | . | 12 | TRBJ1-2
TGTGCCAGCAGCGTAGCGGCAGGGAACTGGAATGAGCAGTTCTTC | CASSVAAGNWNEQFF | . | TRBV9 | . | 15 | TRBJ2-1
TGCGCCAGCAGCCTTACAGGGGCGGAGTCCTACGAGCAGTACTTC | CASSLTGAESYEQYF | once | TRBV5-1 | TRBD1 | 15 | TRBJ2-7
TGTGCCACCAGTGACCCTGGGGCATCAGAGACCCAGTACTTC | CATSDPGASETQYF | . | TRBV24-1 | . | 14 | TRBJ2-5
TGCAGTGCGCCGCGGGGGGCAGAGCAGTACTTC | CSAPRGAEQYF | . | TRBV20-1 | TRBD2 | 11 | TRBJ2-7
TGTGCCAGCAGCTTAGATCAGGGGACTGGAAACACCATATATTTT | CASSLDQGTGNTIYF | . | TRBV7-6 | . | 15 | TRBJ1-3
TGTGCCAGCAGCCCAGGACAGGGGCGAGGCTACACCTTC | CASSPGQGRGYTF | once | TRBV2 | TRBD1 | 13 | TRBJ1-2
TGTGCCAGCAGTTCCCCGGACAGGGTGCTGTTTTTT | CASSSPDRVLFF | . | TRBV27 | TRBD1 | 12 | TRBJ2-2
TGTGCCAGCAGCTTCAGCCATAGCGGGTTGGAGCAGTTCTTC | CASSFSHSGLEQFF | . | TRBV7-2 | TRBD2 | 14 | TRBJ2-1
TGTGCCAGCAGCCCGGGACAGGGGGTCAACGAGCAGTACTTC | CASSPGQGVNEQYF | . | TRBV7-9 | TRBD1 | 14 | TRBJ2-7
TGTGCCAGCAGCCAAGATCCAGCGGGGGGTGAGCAGTTCTTC | CASSQDPAGGEQFF | . | TRBV4-2 | TRBD2 | 14 | TRBJ2-1
TGTGCCAGCAGTACGGTGGCTAGCGGGATGACCGAGCAGTACTTC | CASSTVASGMTEQYF | . | TRBV3-1/TRBV3-2 | TRBD2 | 15 | TRBJ2-7